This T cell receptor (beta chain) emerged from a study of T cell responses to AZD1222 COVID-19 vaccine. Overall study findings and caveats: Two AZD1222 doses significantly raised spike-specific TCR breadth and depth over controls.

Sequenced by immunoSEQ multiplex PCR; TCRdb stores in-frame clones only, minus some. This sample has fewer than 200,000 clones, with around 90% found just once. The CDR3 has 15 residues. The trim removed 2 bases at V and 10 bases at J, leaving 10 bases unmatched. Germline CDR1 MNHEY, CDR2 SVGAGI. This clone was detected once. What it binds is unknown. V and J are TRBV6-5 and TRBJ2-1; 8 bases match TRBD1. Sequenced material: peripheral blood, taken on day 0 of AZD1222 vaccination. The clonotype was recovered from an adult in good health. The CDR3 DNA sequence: TGTGCCAGCAGTTACCAAAGGACAGGGCTAAGGGAGCAGTTCTTC. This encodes CASSYQRTGLREQFF.